Presented here are 24 T cell receptor beta chains from one specimen sequenced in a study of CDR3 diversity in severe acne. TCRdb analysed the PCR reads with MiXCR anew, one entry per CDR3 protein. This sample has about 90,000 distinct CDR3 sequences; roughly 52% occur once, and the top ten carry about 9.5%. The sample taken for sequencing was blood. These receptors were obtained from a male donor in good health, serving as a control.

By its share, this clonotype is medium-sized. V and J are TRBV20-1 and TRBJ2-1, with TRBD2 matching 8 bases. With V trimmed by 1 base and J by 5 bases, 4 bases remained unmatched. This CDR3 has 14 amino acids. Germline lookup yields CDR1 DFQATT and CDR2 SNEGSKA (reference sequence). CDR3 sequence: CSARVSGSNNEQFF. CDR3 sequence (DNA): TGCAGTGCTAGAGTAAGCGGGAGTAACAATGAGCAGTTCTTC.

This clonotype is classed as medium-sized (0.01 to 0.1%). This chain uses TRBV20-1 with TRBJ1-2; D ambiguous. Trimming took 3 bases from V and 1 from J, leaving 6 bases between them. CDR3 size: 12 residues. Germline values: CDR1 DFQATT, CDR2 SNEGSKA (reference sequence). The CDR3 here is CSASRLNYGYTF. The CDR3 DNA sequence: TGCAGTGCTAGTCGGCTTAACTATGGCTACACCTTC.

This clonotype was seen at least ten times. The chain combines TRBV19 with TRBJ2-5, with 7 bases lining up with TRBD2. The trim removed 1 base at V and 10 bases at J, leaving 12 bases unmatched. The CDR3 length is 15 residues. The V gene's germline CDR1 is LNHDA and CDR2 SQIVND (reference sequence). CDR3 DNA: TGTGCCAGTAGTATAGCTCTGGCACCCCGGGGGGTCCAGTACTTC. Its protein is CASSIALAPRGVQYF.

This clonotype was seen only a few times. J is TRBJ2-2 and V is TRBV7-2; weak D call: TRBD2 (6 bases). Trimming stripped 5 bases from V and 7 bases from J, with 14 bases between. The CDR3 loop spans 14 amino acids. From germline, CDR1 is SGHTA and CDR2 FQGNSA. The CDR3 DNA sequence: TGTGCCAGCAGCCGGAGGGGTATTGTCGGGGAGCTGTTTTTT. Translating it yields CASSRRGIVGELFF.

Here the CDR3 reads CASNLGRGYGYTF. In DNA form, the CDR3 reads TGTGCCAGCAACTTGGGGCGGGGCTATGGCTACACCTTC. The chain combines TRBV7-6 with TRBJ1-2; D possibly corresponds to TRBD1 (5 bases). V was trimmed by 7 bases and J by 4 bases, leaving 13 bases between them. This CDR3 is 13 amino acids long. In germline, CDR1 is SGHVS, CDR2 FNYEAQ.

The CDR3 reads CASSVDSGNTIYF. The CDR3 region has the DNA TGTGCCAGCAGCGTAGACTCTGGAAACACCATATATTTT. This rearrangement joins TRBV9 to TRBJ1-3; D is uncertain. Germline V lookup: CDR1 SGDLS, CDR2 YYNGEE. This CDR3 has 13 amino acids. V was cut by 0 bases and J by 0 bases, with 1 base left in between.

This clonotype was seen once. The CDR3 DNA reads as TGTGCCAGTAGTATAGAGGGCAGGGGGCACGGTAATTCACCCCTCCACTTT. Its protein is CASSIEGRGHGNSPLHF. V is TRBV19 and J is TRBJ1-6; 8 bases are shared with TRBD1. The CDR3 covers 17 residues. Per the germline V gene, CDR1 is LNHDA and CDR2 is SQIVND (reference sequence). The trim removed 0 bases at V and 6 bases at J, leaving 7 bases unmatched.

Turning to this clonotype: This may be a read error: a much more frequent sequence differs by one nucleotide. V is TRBV2 and J is TRBJ1-3; D is unresolved. V was pared by 6 bases and J by 2 bases, with 11 bases between. From germline, CDR1 is SNHLY and CDR2 FYNNEI. CDR3 size: 14 residues. The CDR3: CASRDAEAGNTIYF. DNA of the CDR3: TGTGCCAGCAGAGACGCAGAAGCTGGAAACACCATATATTTT.

The chain is built from TRBV20-1 and TRBJ2-5; 10 bases align to TRBD1. This CDR3 has 15 residues. Per germline, CDR1 DFQATT and CDR2 SNEGSKA (reference sequence). J lost 4 bases, V lost 6 bases, and 11 bases had no gene match. CDR3: CSATPGQGIPETQYF. For the CDR3, the DNA is TGCAGTGCAACGCCGGGACAGGGGATCCCAGAGACCCAGTACTTC.

Concerning this clonotype: A read error may be the cause here, since a much bigger clone is one base away. J is TRBJ1-5 and V is TRBV25-1, with D perhaps matching TRBD1 (6 bases). Per germline, CDR1 MGHDK and CDR2 SYGVNS. V was shortened by 3 bases and J by 2 bases, with 14 bases between the two germline ends. The CDR3 contains 16 residues. Written as DNA, the CDR3 is TGTGCCAGCAGTGAGGGGGACAACGCTGGCAATCAGCCCCAGCATTTT. The encoded protein is CASSEGDNAGNQPQHF.

The rearrangement uses TRBV24-1 and TRBJ2-3, with TRBD2 matching 7 bases. CDR1 is KGHDR, CDR2 SFDVKD, per germline. The junction had 11 bases not matched to a gene; V was cut back by 5 bases and J by 4 bases. The CDR3 is 16 amino acids. The CDR3 bases are TGTGCCACCAGTGGTGCGAGGGGAGCGGGGTCAGATACGCAGTATTTT. This encodes CATSGARGAGSDTQYF.

The V gene is TRBV7-9, the J gene TRBJ2-5, with 14 bases matching TRBD2. Per germline, CDR1 SEHNR and CDR2 FQNEAQ (reference sequence). V shed 5 bases, J shed 4 bases, and the junction held 3 bases outside the gene matches. The CDR3 spans 15 residues. CDR3 loop: CASSPGTSGRETQYF. CDR3 coding DNA: TGTGCCAGCAGCCCGGGGACTAGCGGGAGAGAGACCCAGTACTTC.

The chain uses TRBV5-1 and TRBJ1-3; D perhaps matches TRBD1 (5 bases). Per germline, CDR1 SGHRS and CDR2 YFSETQ. This CDR3 has 13 amino acids. The V and J ends lost 4 bases and 7 bases respectively, with 12 bases between them. CDR3 in amino acids: CASSTTVMNTIYF. In DNA, the CDR3 is TGCGCCAGCAGCACGACAGTCATGAACACCATATATTTT.

The chain combines TRBV10-3 with TRBJ1-4; TRBD2 might be the D (6 bases). With the DNA end fitting TRBJ2-2 better, the J assignment may be wrong. In germline, CDR1 is ENHRY, CDR2 SYGVKD. The CDR3 covers 14 residues. The CDR3 region has the DNA TGTGCCTCGTTGCGCGGGACTGAGGTCGGGGAGCTGTTTTTT. Its protein is CASLRGTEVGELFF.

This clonotype has just a few counts. This rearrangement joins TRBV2 to TRBJ2-7, with 8 positions matching TRBD1. The V gene's germline CDR1 is SNHLY and CDR2 FYNNEI. CDR3 length: 15 amino acids. The V segment lost 8 bases and the J segment 0 bases; nucleotides outside the gene matches: 9. This CDR3 reads CASEPKGTGSYEQYF. CDR3 DNA sequence: TGTGCCAGCGAACCGAAAGGGACAGGCTCCTACGAGCAGTACTTC.

The chain recombines TRBV2 with TRBJ1-1, with 8 bases matching TRBD1. Trimming took 5 bases from V and 0 from J; bases not matched to a gene: 5. This CDR3 has 15 amino acids. The germline CDR1 and CDR2 sequences are SNHLY and FYNNEI. For the CDR3, the DNA is TGTGCCAGCAGTCCCCGACAGGGGATGAACACTGAAGCTTTCTTT. Protein product: CASSPRQGMNTEAFF.

CDR3 protein: CASSPRGVTEAFF. CDR3 DNA: TGCGCCAGCAGCCCTCGGGGGGTCACTGAAGCTTTCTTT. The J gene is TRBJ1-1, the V gene TRBV5-1, with a possible D match to TRBD1 (5 bases). V gave up 4 bases and J gave up 4 bases, with 11 bases separating them. Germline V gene lookup returns CDR1 SGHRS and CDR2 YFSETQ. This CDR3 has 13 amino acids.

V usage is TRBV7-9 and J usage is TRBJ2-7; D is perhaps TRBD1 or TRBD2 (6 bases each). Germline V CDR1 and CDR2: SEHNR, FQNEAQ (reference sequence). CDR3 length: 14 residues. V gave up 10 bases and J gave up 0 bases, with 16 bases separating them. The CDR3 here is CATRDTLASYEQYF. In nucleotides, the CDR3 is TGTGCCACCAGGGACACACTAGCCTCCTACGAGCAGTACTTC.

J is TRBJ1-1 and V is TRBV20-1; D possibly corresponds to TRBD1 (5 bases). V was shortened by 6 bases and J by 3 bases, with 14 bases between the two germline ends. The CDR3 covers 13 residues. The V gene's germline CDR1 is DFQATT and CDR2 SNEGSKA (reference sequence). CDR3 amino acids: CSAIGRGDTEAFF. CDR3 DNA sequence: TGCAGTGCCATAGGCCGGGGGGACACTGAAGCTTTCTTT.

This clonotype was counted at least ten times. The chain combines TRBV6-1 with TRBJ2-3; TRBD1 matches at 7 bases. Per the germline V gene, CDR1 is MNHNS and CDR2 is SASEGT. This CDR3 contains 13 residues. Trimming removed 6 bases from V and 3 bases from J; junction bases left unmatched: 3. In DNA form, the CDR3 reads TGTGCCAGCAGAGGGGGCAGAACAGATACGCAGTATTTT. Its translation is CASRGGRTDTQYF.

The J gene is TRBJ1-5, the V gene TRBV20-1; D is uncertain. Germline assignment: CDR1 DFQATT and CDR2 SNEGSKA (reference sequence). V lost 3 bases and J 16 bases, leaving 16 bases between the germline ends. The length of the CDR3 is 11 residues. CDR3 sequence reads: CSARLYGAVHF. The CDR3 bases are TGCAGTGCTAGGTTGTACGGCGCGGTACATTTT.

The chain employs TRBV24-1 and TRBJ2-3; 8 positions agree with TRBD1. Per germline, CDR1 KGHDR and CDR2 SFDVKD. CDR3 length: 14 residues. V was pared by 6 bases and J by 4 bases, with 5 bases of the junction left unmatched. CDR3 amino acids: CATSSQGAADTQYF. The CDR3 nucleotides read TGTGCCACCAGTTCTCAGGGGGCGGCAGATACGCAGTATTTT.

The gene calls are TRBV7-9 and TRBJ2-7, with D maybe TRBD1 (5 bases). CDR3 size: 15 residues. Between the trimmed V and J ends, which lost 4 bases and 5 bases, there was a span of 18 bases. The germline CDR1 and CDR2 sequences are SEHNR and FQNEAQ (reference sequence). CDR3 loop: CASSSLGAVRDEQYF. The CDR3 nucleotides read TGTGCCAGCAGCTCCCTAGGGGCGGTCCGGGACGAGCAGTACTTC.

The gene calls are TRBV20-1 and TRBJ2-7; 9 bases fit TRBD1. The CDR3 loop spans 15 amino acids. Looked up from germline, CDR1 is DFQATT and CDR2 is SNEGSKA (reference sequence). The J segment lost 4 bases and the V segment lost 5 bases, leaving 12 bases of the junction unmatched. The CDR3 spells CSAQTAGQGGYEQYF. Written as DNA, the CDR3 is TGCAGTGCTCAAACCGCGGGACAGGGTGGATACGAGCAGTACTTC.